The text below deals with one T cell receptor beta chain. The read ends 3 residues shy of where the CDR3 ends; the end is completed using the germline J gene. These data belong to a study of T cells in women clearing cervical HPV infection. CDR1 and CDR2 (germline): SGHAT, FQNNGV. The CDR3 is 15 residues long. V trimming: 5 bases; J trimming: 3 bases; junction bases outside the gene matches: 7. MY09/MY11 PCR detected cervical HPV DNA; dot-blot assigned genotypes. TCRdb's table, derived via immunoSEQ multiplex PCR, lists solely in-frame clones and lacks some. The listing records 40,000 or so clones. The clonotype was recovered from a woman between 18 and 70 years old with a cervical HPV16 infection that either progressed to CIN3+ or cleared (not recorded which). The chain links TRBV11-2 to TRBJ2-7, with 10 bases that match TRBD1. Sequencing used blood buffy coat. Incomplete CDR3 DNA: TGTGCCAGCAGCCATGACCGGGACAGGGGCTACGAG. Translation gives CASSHDRDRGYE. The whole CDR3 is CASSHDRDRGYEQYF.